This is a list of T cell receptor beta chains from one sample in a study of T cell responses to AZD1222 COVID-19 vaccine. Data came from immunoSEQ multiplex PCR; TCRdb stores just in-frame clones and leaves some out. This sample has fewer than 120,000 clones, with roughly nine tenths found just once. The sequencing used peripheral blood, collected on day 0 of AZD1222 vaccination. These receptors all stem from an adult in good health. The CDR3 runs from the conserved cysteine through the conserved F or W. D genes are given only for firm matches. Part of the rows lack a size; the others show once, few, many or a class for expanded clones.

D gene	V gene	clone size	J gene	CDR3 DNA	CDR3 protein
-	TRBV30	-	TRBJ2-7	TGTGCCTGGAGGAAACCCGGACAGACCTACGAGCAGTACTTC	CAWRKPGQTYEQYF
TRBD1	TRBV18	-	TRBJ2-7	TGTGCCAGCTCACCACCGAAGGGACAGGGAACCTACGAGCAGTACTTC	CASSPPKGQGTYEQYF
TRBD1	TRBV18	-	TRBJ1-2	TGTGCCAGCTCACCATATGACAGGGCCGCTAACTATGGCTACACCTTC	CASSPYDRAANYGYTF
-	TRBV2	-	TRBJ2-5	TGTGCCAGCAGTTGGGGGGAGACCCAGTACTTC	CASSWGETQYF
-	TRBV10-2	-	TRBJ1-1	TGCGCCAGCATTGCAGGGCGGTTGGACACTGAAGCTTTCTTT	CASIAGRLDTEAFF
-	TRBV7-2	-	TRBJ2-1	TGTGCCAGCAGCTTAAACAGCGGTTCCTACAATGAGCAGTTCTTC	CASSLNSGSYNEQFF
TRBD1	TRBV2	once	TRBJ1-5	TGTGCCAGCAGTGAAGCGCAGGGGACAGGGGGTGATCAGCCCCAGCATTTT	CASSEAQGTGGDQPQHF
TRBD2	TRBV7-8	-	TRBJ2-2	TGTGCCAGCAGCTTATTTTCGGCTAGCGGGGGCGGGGAGCTGTTTTTT	CASSLFSASGGGELFF
TRBD1	TRBV20-1	-	TRBJ2-7	TGCAGTGCTAGTCGACAGGGGGTGAACTACGAGCAGTACTTC	CSASRQGVNYEQYF
-	TRBV20-1	-	TRBJ2-7	TGCAGTGCTAGTGCTGCTAGCCCCCTGGGAGCCTACGAGCAGTACTTC	CSASAASPLGAYEQYF
-	TRBV27	-	TRBJ1-4	TGTGCCAGCAGTCCACAGAGGAATGAAAAACTGTTTTTT	CASSPQRNEKLFF
-	TRBV20-1	-	TRBJ2-1	TGCAGTGCTAGTTTAGGCAGGAATGAGCAGTTCTTC	CSASLGRNEQFF
-	TRBV6-5	-	TRBJ2-5	TGTGCCAGCAGGGCAGCACAAGAGACCCAGTACTTC	CASRAAQETQYF
-	TRBV2	-	TRBJ1-5	TGTGCCAGCCGAGGAGGGGGGCATCAGCCCCAGCATTTT	CASRGGGHQPQHF
-	TRBV15	-	TRBJ1-2	TGTGCCACCAGCAGAGGCTCGGATTCCTATGGCTACACCTTC	CATSRGSDSYGYTF
-	TRBV19	-	TRBJ2-3	TGTGCCAGTAGTATAGAGGGGAAGGGAGATACGCAGTATTTT	CASSIEGKGDTQYF
-	TRBV28	-	TRBJ2-7	TGTGCCAGCAGAGGGACGGGGTCCTACGAGCAGTACTTC	CASRGTGSYEQYF
-	TRBV9	-	TRBJ1-2	TGTGCCAGCAGCGTAGCTCCAACAGAGTATGGCTACACCTTC	CASSVAPTEYGYTF
-	TRBV28	-	TRBJ1-1	TGTGCCAGCAGTTTGAAGGGGGTCCCGAACACTGAAGCTTTCTTT	CASSLKGVPNTEAFF
-	TRBV2	-	TRBJ2-2	TGTGCCAGCAGAAAGGGGCTTAACCCCGCCGTAAGGGGGCTGTTTTTT	CASRKGLNPAVRGLFF
-	TRBV3-1/TRBV3-2	-	TRBJ1-2	TGTGCCAGCAGCCAAGGATCATCGGGGCCGAACGGCTACACCTTC	CASSQGSSGPNGYTF
-	TRBV5-4	-	TRBJ1-2	TGTGCCAGCAGCATACAGGGTCGGGATCGTTATGGCTACACCTTC	CASSIQGRDRYGYTF
TRBD2	TRBV13	-	TRBJ2-7	TGTGCCAGCAGCCCCAGACGGGACTATCCATACGAGCAGTACTTC	CASSPRRDYPYEQYF
-	TRBV5-1	-	TRBJ2-7	TGCGCCAGCAGCTTGGAACGTACCGAGCAGTACTTC	CASSLERTEQYF
-	TRBV5-1	-	TRBJ2-2	TGCGCCAGCAGCTTAAGCCAGGGGCACACCGGGGAGCTGTTTTTT	CASSLSQGHTGELFF
-	TRBV20-1	-	TRBJ1-5	TGCAGTGCTAGTCGCGGACAGTCATATAGCAATCAGCCCCAGCATTTT	CSASRGQSYSNQPQHF
TRBD2	TRBV19	-	TRBJ2-3	TGTGCCAGTAGCCCTTCCTATAGCGGGAGAGGGGATACGCAGTATTTT	CASSPSYSGRGDTQYF
-	TRBV7-8	-	TRBJ1-3	TGTGCCAGCAGCTTAGCGGGAAACACCATATATTTT	CASSLAGNTIYF
-	TRBV5-1	-	TRBJ1-1	TGCGCCAGCAGCGGGCAGGGTGGTAGGCACACTGAAGCTTTCTTT	CASSGQGGRHTEAFF
TRBD2	TRBV5-4	-	TRBJ2-7	TGTGCCAGCAGCTTGCCCGGGACTAGCGCCCACGAGCAGTACTTC	CASSLPGTSAHEQYF
-	TRBV7-8	-	TRBJ1-2	TGTGCCAGCAGTCCAGCAGACGGGAACTATGGCTACACCTTC	CASSPADGNYGYTF
-	TRBV9	-	TRBJ2-3	TGTGCCAGCACCGGGGGCCTAGCTAGCACAGATACGCAGTATTTT	CASTGGLASTDTQYF
TRBD1	TRBV7-8	-	TRBJ1-2	TGTGCCAGCAGCTTAGGGGCAGGGGGCCCCTATGGCTACACCTTC	CASSLGAGGPYGYTF
TRBD2	TRBV29-1	-	TRBJ2-7	TGCAGCGTTGACTCTAGCGGGAGAACGGAAGAGCAGTACTTC	CSVDSSGRTEEQYF
-	TRBV5-1	few	TRBJ2-3	TGCGCCAGCAGCTTGGAGGGCCGCAGCACAGATACGCAGTATTTT	CASSLEGRSTDTQYF
-	TRBV3-1/TRBV3-2	few	TRBJ2-5	TGTGCCAGCAGCCAAGACGGGCAAGAGACCCAGTACTTC	CASSQDGQETQYF
-	TRBV29-1	-	TRBJ2-5	TGCAGCGTAGCGTCGGGAGAAGAGACCCAGTACTTC	CSVASGEETQYF
-	TRBV18	-	TRBJ2-1	TGTGCCAGCTCACTCGGACTTCGGGGTGAGCAGTTCTTC	CASSLGLRGEQFF
-	TRBV30	-	TRBJ1-4	TGTGCCTGGAGTGTACAGGCGGGAAATGAAAAACTGTTTTTT	CAWSVQAGNEKLFF
TRBD1	TRBV24-1	-	TRBJ2-3	TGTGCCACCCAGACAGGGGGAACAGATACGCAGTATTTT	CATQTGGTDTQYF
-	TRBV3-1/TRBV3-2	-	TRBJ1-4	TGTGCCAGCAGCCGCTCCCTGGAAACTAATGAAAAACTGTTTTTT	CASSRSLETNEKLFF
-	TRBV30	once	TRBJ2-3	TGTGCCTGGAGTCTGGGGACTACGCAGTATTTT	CAWSLGTTQYF
TRBD1	TRBV29-1	-	TRBJ1-1	TGCAGCGTCGGACAGGAGACAAACACTGAAGCTTTCTTT	CSVGQETNTEAFF
TRBD1	TRBV5-5	once	TRBJ1-2	TGTGCCAGCAGTCAAGGACAGGGAGGTAACTATGGCTACACCTTC	CASSQGQGGNYGYTF
-	TRBV19	once	TRBJ1-5	TGTGCCAGTAGTATAGTGCGGGAGGGTGCAAGCAATCAGCCCCAGCATTTT	CASSIVREGASNQPQHF
TRBD2	TRBV6-1	-	TRBJ2-7	TGTGCCAGCAGTGAAAGCGGGAGTAACTTCGAGCAGTACTTC	CASSESGSNFEQYF
-	TRBV3-1/TRBV3-2	-	TRBJ1-1	TGTGCCAGCAGTGTCACGCGTGGAACTGAAGCTTTCTTT	CASSVTRGTEAFF
TRBD1	TRBV5-1	-	TRBJ1-2	TGCGCCAGCAGCCCAAATGTCCAGGGGGCTAATGGCTACACCTTC	CASSPNVQGANGYTF
-	TRBV19	-	TRBJ1-5	TGTGCCAGTAGTAGACTCTTTGAAGGCAATCAGCCCCAGCATTTT	CASSRLFEGNQPQHF
-	TRBV6-6	-	TRBJ1-1	TGTGCCAGCAGTGTTTTTAAGGGGGATCGCACTGAAGCTTTCTTT	CASSVFKGDRTEAFF
-	TRBV19	once	TRBJ2-3	TGTGCCAGTAGTATTGGGACGGGAGACTGGGCAGATACGCAGTATTTT	CASSIGTGDWADTQYF
TRBD1	TRBV28	-	TRBJ1-5	TGTGCCAGCAGCGAAACGGGGACAGGGTCAAATCAGCCCCAGCATTTT	CASSETGTGSNQPQHF
TRBD1	TRBV5-8	-	TRBJ1-5	TGTGCCAGCAGCTTGGTGTTCGGGACAGGACTGGATCGTAGCAATCAGCCCCAGCATTTT	CASSLVFGTGLDRSNQPQHF